A single sample is the source of the 23 T cell receptor delta chains below, sequenced in a study of fetal and pediatric gammadelta thymocytes. TCRdb called clones anew from the reads with CATT. The sample records almost 2,000 delta-chain clones, roughly 25% being singletons. The sequencing sample was made of non-Vgamma9Vdelta2 gamma-delta T cells from the thymus. The subset denotes: CD3+gammadeltaTCR+ thymocytes not co-expressing Vgamma9 and Vdelta2. The receptors were gathered from a child who underwent cardiac surgery and was recorded as healthy.

This clone showed up just a few times. V is TRDV1 and J is TRDJ1; no clear D. The V and J ends lost 2 bases and 5 bases respectively, with 30 bases between them. The V gene's germline CDR1 is TSWWSYY and CDR2 QGS. This CDR3 spans 20 amino acids. The chain's CDR3 is CALGELLQGRTAGFLDKLIF. CDR3 nucleotides: TGTGCTCTTGGGGAATTACTACAGGGCCGTACTGCTGGATTTCTGGATAAACTCATCTTT.

Concerning this clone itself: This may arise from a read error, as a much more abundant clone is one base away. The chain joins TRDV1 to TRDJ1, with D possibly being TRDD2 or TRDD3 (5 bases each). The V gene lost 3 bases and the J gene lost 0 bases, with 29 bases spanning the gap. Germline CDR1 is TSWWSYY and CDR2 is QGS. The CDR3 extends over 21 amino acids. CDR3 bases: TGTGCTCTTGGGGAGTATTTGGCCGCTTCCGTCAAACTGGTATACACCGATAAACTCATCTTT. Protein sequence: CALGEYLAASVKLVYTDKLIF.

Points on this clone: This sequence may be a read error, since a much larger clone differs from it by one base. This chain joins TRAV29/DV5 and TRDJ1, with 12 bases that match TRDD3. Germline V gives CDR1 NSMFDY, CDR2 ISSIKDK. The CDR3 totals 21 residues. This chain's CDR3 is CAASHSSRGSLGDTATDRLIF. The CDR3 DNA reads as TGTGCAGCAAGCCATTCGTCCCGGGGTTCACTGGGGGATACAGCGACCGATAGACTCATCTTT.

In its sample, this clone is medium-sized. This chain links TRDV1 with TRDJ1, with a possible D match to TRDD3 (5 bases). The CDR3 extends over 16 amino acids. V lost 1 base to trimming and J lost 10 bases, with 22 bases between them. The germline gives CDR1 TSWWSYY, CDR2 QGS. The CDR3 protein is CALGEPRRTGRVGLIF. The DNA of the CDR3 is TGTGCTCTTGGGGAACCCCGTAGGACTGGTCGGGTTGGACTCATCTTT.

About this clone itself: Since a much larger clone is just one base distant, this may be a read error. The chain has TRDV1 and TRDJ1, with TRDD3 matching over 12 bases. The CDR3 is made up of 21 amino acids. Germline assignment: CDR1 TSWWSYY and CDR2 QGS. V trimming: 3 bases; J trimming: 3 bases; junction bases outside the gene matches: 20. The CDR3, as DNA: TGTGCTCTTGGGGAGCGAAGGCCTTCCTACTGGGGGATACTTTTCGCCGATAAACTCATCTTT. It translates to CALGERRPSYWGILFADKLIF.

Concerning this clone: It may be a read error: a sequence one base away is much more abundant. The rearrangement links TRDV1 to TRDJ1, with D hard to call. V was trimmed by 1 base and J by 4 bases, leaving 28 bases between them. Germline V gene sequence: CDR1 TSWWSYY, CDR2 QGS. This CDR3 is 20 amino acids long. The CDR3 sequence: CALGERPRTLTFINIDKLIF. CDR3 coding DNA: TGTGCTCTTGGGGAACGTCCTCGTACCCTTACTTTCATAAACATCGATAAACTCATCTTT.

By share of the sample, this clone is large. V and J are TRDV2 and TRDJ1, with D perhaps matching TRDD3 (6 bases). V was shortened by 1 base and J by 0 bases, with 20 bases between the two germline ends. Germline V CDR1 and CDR2: GEAIGNYY, EKD. The length of the CDR3 is 18 residues. In DNA form, the CDR3 reads TGTGCCTGTGACACGAGCCACGGGGGAGGGCTGTACACCGATAAACTCATCTTT. Encoded protein: CACDTSHGGGLYTDKLIF.

This clone counts as medium-sized. The rearrangement uses TRDV1 and TRDJ1; possible D gene TRDD3, 6 bases. There are 19 residues in the CDR3. V shed 4 bases and J shed 0 bases, with 24 bases lying between them. CDR1 is TSWWSYY and CDR2 is QGS in the germline V gene. The CDR3 is CALGAPREGIVSNTDKLIF. The CDR3 DNA is TGTGCTCTTGGGGCGCCTCGAGAGGGGATCGTATCTAACACCGATAAACTCATCTTT.

As concerns this clone: Being one base from a much bigger clone, this may be a read error. The sample contains more than one DNA sequence encoding this CDR3. This sequence joins TRDV1 and TRDJ1; the D gene is possibly TRDD3 (6 bases). The germline V and J ends were trimmed by 5 bases and 3 bases, with 19 bases remaining between them. The CDR3 covers 16 residues. CDR1 and CDR2 (germline): TSWWSYY, QGS. In nucleotides, the CDR3 is TGTGCTCTTGGGACCCCCGGGGGACGTGGTCCCGATAAACTCATCTTT. Translation gives CALGTPGGRGPDKLIF.

The J gene corresponds to TRDJ1; a V gene call is absent; the D call of TRDD3 is as the table states it, not checked on the DNA. There are 14 residues in the CDR3. The CDR3 here is CAGGYAAYTDKLIF. CDR3 coding DNA: TGTGCTGGGGGATACGCGGCGTACACCGATAAACTCATCTTT.

This clone is deemed medium-sized. V gene TRDV2 combines with J gene TRDJ1; TRDD3 matches at 9 bases. Germline lookup yields CDR1 GEAIGNYY and CDR2 EKD. After removal of 0 bases from V and 3 bases from J, the junction contained 10 bases not matched to a gene. The CDR3 spans 17 residues. CDR3 sequence: CACDTGGFAGGSDKLIF. The CDR3 coding sequence is TGTGCCTGTGACACCGGGGGGTTTGCTGGGGGATCCGATAAACTCATCTTT.

By sample share, this clone is large. The same CDR3 also results from other DNA sequences found in this sample. V usage is TRDV1 and J usage is TRDJ1, with D perhaps TRDD2 (9 bases). V was cut by 5 bases and J by 2 bases, with 39 bases left in between. This CDR3 contains 23 residues. Germline assignment: CDR1 TSWWSYY and CDR2 QGS. In DNA form, the CDR3 reads TGTGCTCTTGGGACTCCCCCGCCTTCCTACGCCGGAGTTTGCTGGGGGACTACCGATAAACTCATCTTT. It yields the protein CALGTPPPSYAGVCWGTTDKLIF.

This clone was found once. This could be a read error, since a much larger clone is one nucleotide away. The rearrangement links TRDV1 to TRDJ2; the match to TRDD3 covers 10 bases. This CDR3 contains 23 residues. J gave up 5 bases and V 5 bases, and 29 bases lay outside the gene matches. Germline-derived CDR1 and CDR2 are TSWWSYY and QGS. The CDR3 DNA sequence: TGTGCTCTTGGGAAATTTTTTCAACGCCGGGAGGGGGATACGTTCCCTCTAACAGCACAACTCTTCTTT. The encoded protein is CALGKFFQRREGDTFPLTAQLFF.

In the case of this clone: This sequence may be a read error, since a much larger clone differs from it by one base. This chain uses TRDV1 with TRDJ1; the match to TRDD3 covers 10 bases. The CDR3 is 18 residues long. Germline lookup yields CDR1 TSWWSYY and CDR2 QGS. Losses at the gene ends were 7 bases for V and 1 base for J; bases not matched to a gene: 15. The CDR3 region has the DNA TGTGCTCTTGTACCTCGCCCTTGGGGGATACCGGCCACCGATAAACTCATCTTT. Amino acids: CALVPRPWGIPATDKLIF.

A note on this clone: A clone one base away is much larger, so this may be a read error. The chain links TRAV38-2/DV8 to TRDJ1, with 7 bases that match TRDD2. The CDR3 length is 23 residues. Germline V CDR1 and CDR2: TSESDYY, QEAYKQQN. The CDR3 bases are TGTGCTTATAGGAGTGTTTCCTACTACGAACGTCGAGCTTACCGTAAATACACCAATAAACTCATCTTT. Translating it yields CAYRSVSYYERRAYRKYTNKLIF.

Relative to its sample, this clone is medium-sized. V is TRDV1 and J is TRDJ1; TRDD3 aligns across 12 bases. The junction had 34 bases not matched to a gene; V was cut back by 1 base and J by 1 base. There are 27 residues in the CDR3. From germline, CDR1 is TSWWSYY and CDR2 QGS. This CDR3 reads CALGERRIGPKSLTGGYLSGVTDKLIF. The CDR3 region has the DNA TGTGCTCTTGGGGAACGACGAATAGGTCCTAAATCTTTGACTGGGGGATACTTAAGTGGCGTCACCGATAAACTCATCTTT.

This clone is medium-sized by share. This CDR3 is also generated by other DNA sequences in the sample. The chain is built from TRDV1 and TRDJ1; TRDD2 aligns across 7 bases. From germline, CDR1 is TSWWSYY and CDR2 QGS. V shed 1 base and J 0 bases; nucleotides not matched to a gene: 23. This CDR3 is 22 amino acids long. The CDR3 spells CALGEPSYKCLRPGGYTDKLIF. The DNA for the CDR3 is TGTGCTCTTGGGGAACCTTCCTATAAATGCCTTAGACCGGGCGGGTACACCGATAAACTCATCTTT.

This clone is termed medium-sized. This sequence joins TRAV29/DV5 and TRDJ2; 7 nucleotides agree with TRDD3. V lost 2 bases and J lost 4; bases outside the gene matches: 17. The CDR3 runs 18 residues. Germline V gene data show CDR1 as NSMFDY and CDR2 as ISSIKDK. In DNA form, the CDR3 reads TGTGCAGCAAGGGCTCGGGTCTTTCTGGGGGTCCAGACAGCACAACTCTTCTTT. The encoded protein is CAARARVFLGVQTAQLFF.

This clone is judged medium-sized (0.01 to 0.1%). The chain has TRDV1 and TRDJ1, with D tentatively TRDD3 (6 bases). Germline CDR1 is TSWWSYY and CDR2 is QGS. The CDR3 totals 23 residues. V lost 0 bases and J lost 0, with 32 bases in between. CDR3 coding DNA: TGTGCTCTTGGGGAACTAAAATGCCAACCGAGAGGCATCTGGGGATTTTACACCGATAAACTCATCTTT. This codes for CALGELKCQPRGIWGFYTDKLIF.

This clone counts as medium-sized. This chain connects TRDV1 to TRDJ1; D possibly matches TRDD2 or TRDD3 (5 bases each). CDR1 and CDR2 from the germline V gene are TSWWSYY and QGS. The V end lost 4 bases, the J end lost 1 base, and 40 bases lay between the germline ends. The CDR3 extends over 24 amino acids. The CDR3 DNA is TGTGCTCTTGGGGGTAAAAATTCCTGCGGCTCCTTGTGGGGAGATAGACGGGGCACCGATAAACTCATCTTT. The encoded protein is CALGGKNSCGSLWGDRRGTDKLIF.

A remark on this clone: A clone one base away is much larger, so this may be a read error. The same CDR3 can be traced to other DNA sequences in this sample. This sequence joins TRDV1 and TRDJ1; D possibly corresponds to TRDD3 (8 bases). The germline V gene encodes CDR1 TSWWSYY and CDR2 QGS. The germline V and J ends were trimmed by 6 bases and 7 bases, with 39 bases remaining between them. This CDR3 is 21 amino acids long. The CDR3: CALGDPIPTLYLTGGRFKLIF. The CDR3 region has the DNA TGTGCTCTTGGAGACCCCATTCCTACGTTATACCTTACTGGGGGTCGTTTTAAACTCATCTTT.

In its sample, this clone ranks as medium-sized. The rearrangement uses TRDV1 and TRDJ1, with TRDD3 identical over 10 bases. The germline CDR1 and CDR2 sequences are TSWWSYY and QGS. This CDR3 has 22 residues. The V and J ends lost 2 bases and 0 bases, in that order; junction bases with no gene match: 21. The CDR3 bases are TGTGCTCTTGGGGAAAGACGAGTTGAAACTGGGGGATTCCGGACGGACACCGATAAACTCATCTTT. Protein product: CALGERRVETGGFRTDTDKLIF.

By sample share, this clone is medium-sized. The chain employs TRDV1 and TRDJ1; D gene ambiguous. Trimming cost V 1 base and J 4 bases, with 13 bases left between them. The CDR3 spans 15 residues. Germline CDR1 TSWWSYY, CDR2 QGS. The CDR3 loop reads CALGEHLKIGDKLIF. The DNA of the CDR3 is TGTGCTCTTGGGGAACATCTAAAGATCGGCGATAAACTCATCTTT.